This T cell receptor beta chain stems from a study of cytomegalovirus exposure and HLA in healthy donors. PCR used 60 Vbeta primers and 13 Jbeta primers. Assay used: immunoSEQ multiplex PCR; TCRdb lists only in-frame clones, some missing. Here the sample spans 55,000 to 85,000 clones, 60% to 80% being singletons. This receptor was identified in a woman in her forties in good health and CMV-seropositive. The sequenced material came from PBMCs.

The CDR3 reads CASSQDRVGVLYGYTF. The CDR3 DNA sequence: TGTGCCAGCAGCCAAGACAGGGTGGGAGTCCTCTATGGCTACACCTTC. The chain carries TRBV11-2 and TRBJ1-2, with TRBD1 identical over 7 bases. V lost 5 bases to trimming and J lost 4 bases; unmatched junction nucleotides: 13. CDR1 is SGHAT and CDR2 is FQNNGV in the germline V gene. The CDR3 has 16 residues.